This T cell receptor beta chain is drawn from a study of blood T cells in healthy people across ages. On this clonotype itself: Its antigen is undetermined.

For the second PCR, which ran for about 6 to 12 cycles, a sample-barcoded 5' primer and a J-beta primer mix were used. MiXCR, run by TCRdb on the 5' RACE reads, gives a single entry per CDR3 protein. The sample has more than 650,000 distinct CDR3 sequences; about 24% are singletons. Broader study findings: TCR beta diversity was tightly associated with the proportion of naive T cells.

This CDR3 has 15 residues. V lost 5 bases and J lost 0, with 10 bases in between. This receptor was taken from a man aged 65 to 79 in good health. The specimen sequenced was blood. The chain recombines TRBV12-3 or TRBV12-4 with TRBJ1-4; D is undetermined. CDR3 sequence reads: CASSLHLATNEKLFF. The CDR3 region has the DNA TGTGCCAGCAGTCTCCACCTTGCAACTAATGAAAAACTGTTTTTT.